This TCR beta chain was obtained from a study of shared clonotypes between healthy human individuals. This clone was seen only a few times. Germline-derived CDR1 and CDR2 are MDHEN and SYDVKM. The CDR3 is made up of 11 amino acids. V lost 7 bases and J 14 bases, leaving 12 bases between the germline ends. Generated by immunoSEQ multiplex PCR, the TCRdb table keeps only in-frame clones and is missing some. Seen here are approximately 2.4 million clones, almost 96% observed once, and the top ten hold over 0.1%. The chain is built from TRBV28 and TRBJ1-6; D ambiguous. The source material was naive CD4+ T cells sorted from blood. Subset indicated: CD45RA+ positively selected. This receptor was identified in a man younger than 30 in good health. CDR3 sequence reads: CASNKATSLHF. CDR3 in DNA: TGTGCCAGCAATAAAGCCACTTCCCTCCACTTT.